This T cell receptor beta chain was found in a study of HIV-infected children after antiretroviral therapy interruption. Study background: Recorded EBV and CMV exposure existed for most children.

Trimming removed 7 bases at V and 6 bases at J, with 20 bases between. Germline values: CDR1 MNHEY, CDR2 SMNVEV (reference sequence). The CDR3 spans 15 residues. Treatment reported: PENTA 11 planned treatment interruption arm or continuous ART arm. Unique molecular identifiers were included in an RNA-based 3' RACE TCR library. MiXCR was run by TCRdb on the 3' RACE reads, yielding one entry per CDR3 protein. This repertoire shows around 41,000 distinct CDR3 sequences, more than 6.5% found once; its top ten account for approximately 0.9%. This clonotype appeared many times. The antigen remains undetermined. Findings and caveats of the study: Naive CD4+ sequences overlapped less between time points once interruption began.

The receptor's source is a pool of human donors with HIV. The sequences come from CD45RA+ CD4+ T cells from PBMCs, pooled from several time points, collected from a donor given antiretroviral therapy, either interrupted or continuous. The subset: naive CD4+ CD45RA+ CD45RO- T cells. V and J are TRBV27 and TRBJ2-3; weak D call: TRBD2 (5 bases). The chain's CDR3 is CASTPNRPGIDTQYF. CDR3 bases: TGTGCCAGCACCCCCAACCGCCCGGGGATTGATACGCAGTATTTT.